Given below is one T cell receptor (beta chain) in context. This clonotype showed up just a few times. This receptor's antigen is unknown. Nothing much larger sits one base from this clone, and base qualities are not available. These data originate in a study of patients and donors after allogeneic stem cell transplantation (dated by TCRdb to the early 2020s). Reading from cysteine to phenylalanine, the CDR3 counts 15 amino acids. The DNA shown is the 45-base CDR3, in frame from base 1. The germline V and J ends show losses of 7 bases and 5 bases respectively, and no gene match explains 10 bases of the junction. The germline V gene sets CDR1 to SGHRS and CDR2 to YFSETQ. Library method: RT-PCR. Instrument on record: NextSeq 550. The public sequencing data were trimmed at Q25 with fastp and processed into clonotypes with MiXCR by TCRdb, which kept only in-frame beta chains. CDR3 protein sequences are deduplicated, and each keeps its most common genes and DNA. Present in this sample are 30,000 or so distinct CDR3 sequences, approximately 6.3% of which were seen just once. The ten largest clones capture approximately 30% of the sample.

The specimen was blood, either unsorted or a sorted T cell fraction (not recorded which). The source is a human donor who was either an allogeneic HSCT recipient or a stem cell or donor lymphocyte infusion donor (not recorded which). It is not recorded whose cells these are; they may come from a transplant donor. The sequence is built from TRBV5-1 and TRBJ2-5, and TRBD2 aligns with 11 junction nucleotides. The nucleotide sequence reads TGCGCCAGCTCGGCTAGCGGGAGGTCTGGGGAGACCCAGTACTTC. The encoded protein is CASSASGRSGETQYF.